This T cell receptor (beta chain) was documented in a study of CD8 T cells in ankylosing spondylitis. Study-level findings and limits: Enrichment of disease-linked clones was reportedly significant in matched ankylosing spondylitis synovial fluid.

About this clonotype itself: Its target is unknown. The junction and the germline gene differ at one end; a read error may be behind it.

Preparation of TCR beta libraries was done by quantitative 5'-RACE with molecular barcodes. TCRdb reprocessed the 5' RACE reads via MiXCR and lists one record per CDR3 protein. The top ten clones hold 4.3% of a sample with more than 150,000 distinct CDR3 sequences, 15% to 20% of them seen once. This CDR3 is 12 amino acids long. The rearrangement joins TRBV12-3 or TRBV12-4 to TRBJ2-7, with D possibly being TRBD2 (5 bases). Sequenced sample: blood, either unsorted or a sorted T cell fraction (not recorded which). The sequence was collected from a male donor aged 10 to 35 with ankylosing spondylitis or in good health (not recorded which). Here the CDR3 reads CASSLGGYGQYF. The CDR3 DNA sequence: TGTGCCAGCAGTTTAGGAGGGTACGGGCAGTACTTC.